These 2 T cell receptor beta chains were sequenced from one sample in a study of cytotoxic CD8 clonotypes in ibrutinib-treated CLL. TCRdb's copy holds only in-frame clones and misses some; the assay was immunoSEQ multiplex PCR. This table has tens of thousands of clones, about 68% appearing once. This specimen was PBMCs, taken before ibrutinib treatment. These receptors originate from a human donor with chronic lymphocytic leukemia.

This chain uses TRBV6-1 with TRBJ2-1; D is undetermined. In germline, CDR1 is MNHNS, CDR2 SASEGT. Trimming cost V 4 bases and J 3 bases, with 19 bases left between them. This CDR3 is built from 17 residues. The CDR3 spells CASSVQVGHGRYNEQFF. The DNA of the CDR3 is TGTGCCAGCAGTGTCCAGGTTGGCCACGGCCGCTACAATGAGCAGTTCTTC.

This clone was seen more than once but under ten times. CDR3 sequence: CASSLYGVHEQFF. The CDR3 DNA reads TGTGCCAGCAGCTTATACGGAGTGCATGAGCAGTTCTTC. The V and J genes are TRBV13 and TRBJ2-1; no definite D call. CDR1 PRHDT and CDR2 FYEKMQ come from the germline V gene (reference sequence). Deletions cut 2 bases from V and 8 bases from J, with 10 bases between. The CDR3 consists of 13 residues.